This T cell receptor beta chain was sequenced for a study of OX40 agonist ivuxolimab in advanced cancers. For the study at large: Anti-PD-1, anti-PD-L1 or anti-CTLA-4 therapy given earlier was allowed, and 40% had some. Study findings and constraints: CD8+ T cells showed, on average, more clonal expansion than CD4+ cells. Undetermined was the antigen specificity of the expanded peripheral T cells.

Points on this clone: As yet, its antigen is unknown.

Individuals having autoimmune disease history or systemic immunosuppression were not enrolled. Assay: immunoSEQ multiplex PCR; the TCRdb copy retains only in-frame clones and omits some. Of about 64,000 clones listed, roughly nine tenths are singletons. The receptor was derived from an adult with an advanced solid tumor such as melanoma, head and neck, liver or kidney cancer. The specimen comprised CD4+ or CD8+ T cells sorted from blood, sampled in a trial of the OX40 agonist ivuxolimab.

The CDR3 region has the DNA TGTGCTAGTGCCCGGGAGGGGGGGTCCTACGAGCAGTACTTC. It codes for CASAREGGSYEQYF. V usage is TRBV12-5 and J usage is TRBJ2-7; 8 positions match TRBD2. Per germline, CDR1 LGHNT and CDR2 FRNRAP. Trimming removed 7 bases from V and 1 base from J; junction bases left unmatched: 6. The CDR3 spans 14 residues. Using reference TRBV12-5 and TRBJ2-7 for the parts outside the CDR3, the full variable domain is DARVTQTPRHKVTEMGQEVTMRCQPILGHNTVFWYRQTMMQGLELLAYFRNRAPLDDSGMPKDRFSAEMPDATLATLKIQPSEPRDSAVYFCASAREGGSYEQYFGPGTRLTVT.